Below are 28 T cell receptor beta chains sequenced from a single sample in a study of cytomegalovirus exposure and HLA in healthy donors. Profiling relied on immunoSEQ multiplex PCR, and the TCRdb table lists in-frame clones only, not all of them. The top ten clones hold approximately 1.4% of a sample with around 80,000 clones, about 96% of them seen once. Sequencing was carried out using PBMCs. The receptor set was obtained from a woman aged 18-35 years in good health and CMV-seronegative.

The CDR3 loop is CASSPTGTASYEQYF. The CDR3 nucleotides are TGTGCCAGCTCACCGACCGGGACTGCATCCTACGAGCAGTACTTC. The chain recombines TRBV18 with TRBJ2-7, with D tentatively TRBD2 (6 bases). This CDR3 spans 15 amino acids. Germline assignment: CDR1 KGHSH and CDR2 LQKENI. Trimming left V 3 bases short and J 1 base short, with 13 bases between.

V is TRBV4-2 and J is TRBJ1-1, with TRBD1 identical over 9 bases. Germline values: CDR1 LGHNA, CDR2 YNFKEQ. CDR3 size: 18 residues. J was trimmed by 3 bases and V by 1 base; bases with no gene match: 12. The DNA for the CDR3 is TGTGCCAGCAGCCAAGGCGACAGGGGGGGAGGTTTGGACACTGAAGCTTTCTTT. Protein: CASSQGDRGGGLDTEAFF.

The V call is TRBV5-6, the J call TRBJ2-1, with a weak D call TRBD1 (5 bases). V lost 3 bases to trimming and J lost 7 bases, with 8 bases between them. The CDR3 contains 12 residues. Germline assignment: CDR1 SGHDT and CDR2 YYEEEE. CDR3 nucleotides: TGTGCCAGCAGCTCCAACAGGAATGAGCAGTTCTTC. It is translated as CASSSNRNEQFF.

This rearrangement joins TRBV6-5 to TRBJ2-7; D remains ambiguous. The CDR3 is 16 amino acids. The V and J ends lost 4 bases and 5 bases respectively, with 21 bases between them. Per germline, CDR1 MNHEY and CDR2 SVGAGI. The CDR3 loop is CASSSLDGVPLDEQYF. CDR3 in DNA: TGTGCCAGCAGTTCCCTCGACGGAGTGCCTTTGGACGAGCAGTACTTC.

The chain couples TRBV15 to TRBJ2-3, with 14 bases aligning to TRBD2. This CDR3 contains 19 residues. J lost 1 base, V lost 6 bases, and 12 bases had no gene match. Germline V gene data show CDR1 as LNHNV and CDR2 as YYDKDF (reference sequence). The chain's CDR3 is CATRGKGLAGAWGTDTQYF. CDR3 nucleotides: TGTGCCACCAGAGGCAAGGGACTAGCGGGAGCTTGGGGCACAGATACGCAGTATTTT.

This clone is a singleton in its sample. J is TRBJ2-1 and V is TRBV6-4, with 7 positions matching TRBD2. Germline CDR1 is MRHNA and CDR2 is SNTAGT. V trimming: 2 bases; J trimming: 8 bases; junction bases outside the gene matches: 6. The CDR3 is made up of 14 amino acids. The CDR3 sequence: CASSDLAAGDEQFF. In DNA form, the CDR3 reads TGTGCCAGCAGTGACCTCGCTGCGGGGGATGAGCAGTTCTTC.

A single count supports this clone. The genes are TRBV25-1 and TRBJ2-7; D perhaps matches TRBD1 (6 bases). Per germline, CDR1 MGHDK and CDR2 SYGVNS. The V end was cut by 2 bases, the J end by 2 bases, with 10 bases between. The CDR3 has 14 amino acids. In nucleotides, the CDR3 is TGTGCCAGCAGTGAAGACAGGTTTGCCTACGAGCAGTACTTC. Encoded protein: CASSEDRFAYEQYF.

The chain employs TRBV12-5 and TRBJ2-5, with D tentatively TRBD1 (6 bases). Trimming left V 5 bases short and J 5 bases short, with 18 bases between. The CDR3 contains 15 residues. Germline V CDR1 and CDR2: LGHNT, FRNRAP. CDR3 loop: CASGRPGAEGETQYF. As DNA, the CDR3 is TGTGCTAGTGGTAGGCCAGGGGCCGAGGGGGAGACCCAGTACTTC.

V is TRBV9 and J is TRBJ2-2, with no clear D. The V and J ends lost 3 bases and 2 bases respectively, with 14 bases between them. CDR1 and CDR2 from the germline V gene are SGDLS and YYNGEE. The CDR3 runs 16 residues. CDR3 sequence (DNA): TGTGCCAGCAGCGCGGTAATAGCTGCTAACACCGGGGAGCTGTTTTTT. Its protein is CASSAVIAANTGELFF.

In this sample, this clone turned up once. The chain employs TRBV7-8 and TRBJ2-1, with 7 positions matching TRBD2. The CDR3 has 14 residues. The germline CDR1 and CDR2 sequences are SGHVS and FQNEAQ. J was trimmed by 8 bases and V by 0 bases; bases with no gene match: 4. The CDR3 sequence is CASSLAQAGYEQFF. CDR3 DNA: TGTGCCAGCAGCTTAGCCCAAGCGGGATATGAGCAGTTCTTC.

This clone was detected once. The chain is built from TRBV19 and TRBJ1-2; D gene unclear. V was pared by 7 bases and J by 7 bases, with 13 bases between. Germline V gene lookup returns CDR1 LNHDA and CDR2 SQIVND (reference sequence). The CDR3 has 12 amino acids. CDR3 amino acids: CASTLLGGGYTF. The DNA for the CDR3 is TGTGCCAGTACCCTTCTTGGCGGTGGCTACACCTTC.

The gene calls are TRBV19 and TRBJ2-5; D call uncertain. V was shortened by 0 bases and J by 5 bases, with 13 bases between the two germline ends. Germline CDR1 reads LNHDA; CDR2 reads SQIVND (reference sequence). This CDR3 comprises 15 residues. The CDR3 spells CASSIDLSGWETQYF. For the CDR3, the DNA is TGTGCCAGTAGTATAGATCTTTCCGGGTGGGAGACCCAGTACTTC.

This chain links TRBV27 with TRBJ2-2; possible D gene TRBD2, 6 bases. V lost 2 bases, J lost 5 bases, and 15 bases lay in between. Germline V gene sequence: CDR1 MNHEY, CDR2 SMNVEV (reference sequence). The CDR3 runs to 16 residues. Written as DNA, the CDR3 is TGTGCCAGCAGTTTAAACCCGGGACTCCCGACCGGGGAGCTGTTTTTT. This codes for CASSLNPGLPTGELFF.

The CDR3: CARQQLAGSSYEQYF. The CDR3 region has the DNA TGTGCCAGACAACAACTAGCGGGGTCCTCCTACGAGCAGTACTTC. The genes are TRBV2 and TRBJ2-7, with TRBD2 matching 10 bases. The length of the CDR3 is 15 residues. The V gene end was trimmed by 9 bases and the J gene end by 0 bases; junction bases not matched to a gene: 8. Germline V gene data show CDR1 as SNHLY and CDR2 as FYNNEI.

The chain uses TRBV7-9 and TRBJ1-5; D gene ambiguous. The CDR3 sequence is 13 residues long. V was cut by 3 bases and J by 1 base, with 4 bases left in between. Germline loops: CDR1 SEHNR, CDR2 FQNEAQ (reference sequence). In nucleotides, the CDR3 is TGTGCCAGCAGCTTTTCAAGCAATCAGCCCCAGCATTTT. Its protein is CASSFSSNQPQHF.

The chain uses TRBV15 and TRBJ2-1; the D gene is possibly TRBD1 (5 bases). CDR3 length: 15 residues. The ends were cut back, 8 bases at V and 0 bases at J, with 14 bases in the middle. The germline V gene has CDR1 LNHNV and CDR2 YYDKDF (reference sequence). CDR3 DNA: TGTGCCACCGGGCAGGGCGATAGCTCCTACAATGAGCAGTTCTTC. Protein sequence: CATGQGDSSYNEQFF. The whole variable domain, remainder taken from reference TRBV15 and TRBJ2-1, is DAMVIQNPRYQVTQFGKPVTLSCSQTLNHNVMYWYQQKSSQAPKLLFHYYDKDFNNEADTPDNFQSRRPNTSFCFLDIRSPGLGDTAMYLCATGQGDSSYNEQFFGPGTRLTVL.

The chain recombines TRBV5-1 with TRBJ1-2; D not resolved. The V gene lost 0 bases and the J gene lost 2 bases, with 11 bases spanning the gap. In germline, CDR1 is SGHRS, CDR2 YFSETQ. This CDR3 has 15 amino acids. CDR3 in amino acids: CASSLAEAGNYGYTF. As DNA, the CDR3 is TGCGCCAGCAGCTTGGCCGAGGCGGGAAACTATGGCTACACCTTC.

CDR3 residues: CASSHRSGRAGNEQFF. The DNA for the CDR3 is TGTGCCAGCAGCCACCGTAGTGGGAGGGCCGGTAATGAGCAGTTCTTC. This chain uses TRBV14 with TRBJ2-1; TRBD2 agrees at 7 bases. J lost 7 bases, V lost 3 bases, and 12 bases had no gene match. CDR1 and CDR2 (germline): SGHDN, FVKESK. The CDR3 covers 16 residues.

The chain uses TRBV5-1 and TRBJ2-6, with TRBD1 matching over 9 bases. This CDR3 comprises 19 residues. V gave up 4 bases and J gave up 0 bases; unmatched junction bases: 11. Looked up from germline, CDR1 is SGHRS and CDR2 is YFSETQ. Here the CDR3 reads CASSPLGQGPYSGANVLTF. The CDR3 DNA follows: TGCGCCAGCAGCCCCCTTGGACAGGGGCCTTACTCTGGGGCCAACGTCCTGACTTTC. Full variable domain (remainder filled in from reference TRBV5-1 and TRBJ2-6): KAGVTQTPRYLIKTRGQQVTLSCSPISGHRSVSWYQQTPGQGLQFLFEYFSETQRNKGNFPGRFSGRQFSNSRSEMNVSTLELGDSALYLCASSPLGQGPYSGANVLTFGAGSRLTVL.

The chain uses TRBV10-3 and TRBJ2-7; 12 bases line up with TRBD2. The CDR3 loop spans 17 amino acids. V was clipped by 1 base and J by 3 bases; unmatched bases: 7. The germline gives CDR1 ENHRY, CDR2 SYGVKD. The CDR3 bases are TGTGCCATCAGTGAGTACAGGACTAGCGGGACCCACTACGAGCAGTACTTC. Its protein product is CAISEYRTSGTHYEQYF.

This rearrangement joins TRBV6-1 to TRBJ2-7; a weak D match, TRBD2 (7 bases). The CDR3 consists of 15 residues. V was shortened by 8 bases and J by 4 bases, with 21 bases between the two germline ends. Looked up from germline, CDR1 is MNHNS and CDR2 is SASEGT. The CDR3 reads CASDPRLGGGYEQYF. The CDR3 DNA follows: TGTGCCAGCGACCCCCGACTGGGAGGGGGGTACGAGCAGTACTTC.

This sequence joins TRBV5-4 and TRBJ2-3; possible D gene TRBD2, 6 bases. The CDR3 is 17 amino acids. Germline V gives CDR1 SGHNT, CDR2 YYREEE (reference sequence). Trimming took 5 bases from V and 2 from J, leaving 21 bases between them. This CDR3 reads CASRTLGGRSFTDTQYF. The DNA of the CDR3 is TGTGCCAGCAGGACGCTTGGGGGGAGGAGTTTCACAGATACGCAGTATTTT.

CDR3 nucleotides: TGCGCCAGCAGCTTTCCGGGACAGGGGCGCGAGCAGTACTTC. Its protein product is CASSFPGQGREQYF. The chain is built from TRBV5-1 and TRBJ2-7; 10 nucleotides match TRBD1. The CDR3 length is 14 residues. V dropped 2 bases and J dropped 6; count of bases not matched to a gene: 5. Germline V lookup: CDR1 SGHRS, CDR2 YFSETQ.

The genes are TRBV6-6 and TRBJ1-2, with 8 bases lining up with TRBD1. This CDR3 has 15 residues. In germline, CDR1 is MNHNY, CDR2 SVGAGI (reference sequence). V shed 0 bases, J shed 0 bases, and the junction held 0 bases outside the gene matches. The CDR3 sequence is CASSYSGQANYGYTF. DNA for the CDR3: TGTGCCAGCAGTTACTCGGGACAGGCTAACTATGGCTACACCTTC.

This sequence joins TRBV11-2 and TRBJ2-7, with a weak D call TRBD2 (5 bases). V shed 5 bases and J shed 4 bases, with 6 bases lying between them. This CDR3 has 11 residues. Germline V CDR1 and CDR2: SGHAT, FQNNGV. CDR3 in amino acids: CASSPGYEQYF. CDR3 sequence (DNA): TGTGCCAGCAGCCCGGGGTACGAGCAGTACTTC.

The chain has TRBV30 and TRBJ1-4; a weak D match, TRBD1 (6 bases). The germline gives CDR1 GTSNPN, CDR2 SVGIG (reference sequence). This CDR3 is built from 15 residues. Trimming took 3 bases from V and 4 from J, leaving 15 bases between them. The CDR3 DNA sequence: TGTGCCTGGAGAATTGGACAGATGGGTAATGAAAAACTGTTTTTT. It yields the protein CAWRIGQMGNEKLFF.

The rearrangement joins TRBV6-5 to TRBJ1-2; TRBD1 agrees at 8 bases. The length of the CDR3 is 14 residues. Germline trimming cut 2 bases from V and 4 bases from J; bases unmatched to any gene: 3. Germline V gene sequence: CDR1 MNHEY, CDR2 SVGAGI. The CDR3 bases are TGTGCCAGCAGTTACGGACAGGGACTCTATGGCTACACCTTC. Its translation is CASSYGQGLYGYTF.

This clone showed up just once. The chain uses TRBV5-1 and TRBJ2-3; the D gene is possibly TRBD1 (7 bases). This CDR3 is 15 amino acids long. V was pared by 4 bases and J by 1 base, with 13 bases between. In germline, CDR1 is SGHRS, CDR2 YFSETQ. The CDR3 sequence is CASSPEGQRTDTQYF. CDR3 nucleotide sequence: TGCGCCAGCAGCCCGGAGGGACAGCGCACAGATACGCAGTATTTT.